This T cell receptor (beta chain) was documented in a study of blood T cell repertoires in COVID-19. This CDR3 region has 12 residues. V dropped 5 bases and J dropped 13; count of bases not matched to a gene: 11. Germline values: CDR1 SGHTS, CDR2 YDEGEE. The protocol was immunoSEQ multiplex PCR, while the TCRdb copy is restricted to in-frame clones and leaves out a portion. The table shows approximately 54,000 clones, with about four fifths occurring only once. Material for sequencing was peripheral blood. The chain carries TRBV5-8 and TRBJ1-1; 7 bases map to TRBD1. The clonotype originates from a woman aged 55-70 years with acute or convalescent COVID-19. The CDR3 region is CASSVTGTEFFF. The CDR3 DNA is TGTGCCAGCAGTGTCACCGGGACAGAGTTTTTCTTT.